A selection of T cell receptor beta chains follows, all from one sample in a study of a mutant IDH1 vaccine in newly diagnosed glioma. Their antigens remain unidentified. Here immunoSEQ multiplex PCR was the method, and the copy in TCRdb shows in-frame clones only, minus some. The sample gives about 86,000 clones, 65% to 90% of which show up once; around 2% is in the top ten. The sample in question was PBMCs, obtained from a glioma patient whose treatment included an IDH1 peptide vaccine. All receptors derive from a young man with glioma. Some clones in this sample may be carry-over from other donors' samples. Each CDR3 is given with its conserved first and last residue. The order of the fields is D gene, J gene, V gene, clone size, CDR3 DNA, CDR3 protein. A D gene is named only where the DNA matches it firmly. Clone size appears in some rows only: once, few, many, or a class for an expanded clone.

D gene: TRBD1; J gene: TRBJ1-3; V gene: TRBV15; clone size: NA; CDR3 DNA: TGTGCCACCAGCAGAGAGCGGGCAGGGGGTGGAAACACCATATATTTT; CDR3 protein: CATSRERAGGGNTIYF
D gene: TRBD1; J gene: TRBJ1-6; V gene: TRBV27; clone size: NA; CDR3 DNA: TGTGCCAGCGGTTACAGGGGTCCCTATAATTCACCCCTCCACTTT; CDR3 protein: CASGYRGPYNSPLHF
D gene: NA; J gene: TRBJ1-1; V gene: TRBV21-1; clone size: NA; CDR3 DNA: TGTGCCAGCAGCAAGTTGGCCCTAGGAGCTTTCTTT; CDR3 protein: CASSKLALGAFF
D gene: NA; J gene: TRBJ1-4; V gene: TRBV5-1; clone size: NA; CDR3 DNA: TGCGCCAGCAGACCCCTCCCTGATGACGGGGAAAAACTGTTTTTT; CDR3 protein: CASRPLPDDGEKLFF
D gene: NA; J gene: TRBJ2-2; V gene: TRBV4-1; clone size: once; CDR3 DNA: TGCGCCAGCAGCCAAGAAGGGAGAGCTAGCCTTACCGGGGAGCTGTTTTTT; CDR3 protein: CASSQEGRASLTGELFF
D gene: TRBD2; J gene: TRBJ2-7; V gene: TRBV19; clone size: NA; CDR3 DNA: TGTGCCAGTAGTATACTAGCGGGAGGTGGCGAGCAGTACTTC; CDR3 protein: CASSILAGGGEQYF
D gene: NA; J gene: TRBJ1-1; V gene: TRBV11-1; clone size: once; CDR3 DNA: TGTGCCAGCAGCGGAAGGGCCCCCCAAGCAAACACTGAAGCTTTCTTT; CDR3 protein: CASSGRAPQANTEAFF
D gene: NA; J gene: TRBJ1-1; V gene: TRBV7-2; clone size: NA; CDR3 DNA: TGTGCCAGCAGCCTATCCTACAGGGTCACTGAAGCTTTCTTT; CDR3 protein: CASSLSYRVTEAFF
D gene: NA; J gene: TRBJ1-2; V gene: TRBV4-2; clone size: NA; CDR3 DNA: TGTGCCAGCAGCTTGGCCCTCAGTTATGGCTACACCTTC; CDR3 protein: CASSLALSYGYTF
D gene: TRBD1; J gene: TRBJ2-1; V gene: TRBV7-8; clone size: NA; CDR3 DNA: TGTGCCAGCAGCTTTGGGACAGGGGACAATGAGCAGTTCTTC; CDR3 protein: CASSFGTGDNEQFF
D gene: NA; J gene: TRBJ2-2; V gene: TRBV28; clone size: once; CDR3 DNA: TGTGCCAGCAGGCGGCCTGGGGCAGGGCCCACCGGGGAGCTGTTTTTT; CDR3 protein: CASRRPGAGPTGELFF
D gene: NA; J gene: TRBJ2-2; V gene: TRBV9; clone size: NA; CDR3 DNA: TGTGCCAGCAGCGCACGGGACGGGAACACCGGGGAGCTGTTTTTT; CDR3 protein: CASSARDGNTGELFF
D gene: NA; J gene: TRBJ2-5; V gene: TRBV27; clone size: NA; CDR3 DNA: TGTGCCAGCAGAGAAGGGATGGTAGGGACCCAGTACTTC; CDR3 protein: CASREGMVGTQYF
D gene: TRBD1; J gene: TRBJ1-2; V gene: TRBV9; clone size: few; CDR3 DNA: TGTGCCAGCAGCGCCGACAGGGTTCACCTCTATGGCTACACCTTC; CDR3 protein: CASSADRVHLYGYTF